This record concerns one T cell receptor beta chain sequence. A much bigger clone sits one base away, suggesting this may be a read error. Time point specified: patch test 2, 6 weeks after DPC sensitization. Treatment defined: therapeutic diphenylcyclopropenone sensitization with weekly scalp DPC. Each CDR3 protein gets one entry after TCRdb re-called the RACE reads with MiXCR. The sample holds some 99,000 distinct CDR3 sequences, roughly 9% seen once. The entry originates in a study of human T cells and chemical hapten exposure. The CDR3 has 16 residues. This specimen was whole blood, taken in connection with sensitization to the hapten diphenylcyclopropenone (DPC). V is TRBV12-3 or TRBV12-4 and J is TRBJ1-2, with TRBD1 matching 8 bases. The sequence was collected from a woman aged 40 to 55 with alopecia areata. Some clones in this sample may be carry-over from other donors' samples. DNA for the CDR3: TGTGCCAGCAGTACCGGGACAGGAAGCGCTAACTATGGCTACTCCTTC. Translating it yields CASSTGTGSANYGYSF.